This passage covers 13 T cell receptor beta chains from one sample sequenced in a study of shared clonotypes between healthy human individuals. The protocol was immunoSEQ multiplex PCR, while the TCRdb copy is restricted to in-frame clones and leaves out a portion. The repertoire holds 2 million to 2.5 million clones, with approximately 94% as singletons. The sequenced material came from naive CD4+ T cells sorted from blood. Subset noted: CD45RA+ positively selected. The receptors were sampled from a man between 18 and 35 years old in good health.

CDR3 sequence (DNA): TGTGCCAGCTCCGGACAGAAAAACTATGGCTACACCTTC. Translated, it gives CASSGQKNYGYTF. This chain links TRBV18 with TRBJ1-2; possibly TRBD1 for D (6 bases). Trimming removed 6 bases at V and 2 bases at J, with 10 bases between. Germline lookup yields CDR1 KGHSH and CDR2 LQKENI. The CDR3 contains 13 residues.

About this clone: Other DNA sequences in the sample encode the same CDR3. CDR3 bases: TGTGCCAGCAGTGAGAACGGGGGGAGAACTGAAGCTTTCTTT. It specifies CASSENGGRTEAFF. The rearrangement uses TRBV6-1 and TRBJ1-1; D might be TRBD1 (5 bases). Trimming took off 3 bases at V and 5 bases at J, with 13 bases between the two ends. Germline loops: CDR1 MNHNS, CDR2 SASEGT. The CDR3 has 14 amino acids.

This clone was seen just once. The V gene is TRBV7-2, the J gene TRBJ2-5, with 8 bases fitting TRBD2. The germline gives CDR1 SGHTA, CDR2 FQGNSA. CDR3 length equals 15 residues. V was clipped by 5 bases and J by 6 bases; unmatched bases: 11. CDR3 in DNA: TGTGCCAGCAGCCCCGCGGCGGGGGGACCTCAGACCCAGTACTTC. The encoded protein is CASSPAAGGPQTQYF.

The chain employs TRBV4-1 and TRBJ2-2; the D is unclear. Germline CDR1 is MGHRA and CDR2 is YSYEKL. Trimming cost V 3 bases and J 4 bases, with 6 bases left between them. The CDR3 is 13 residues long. The CDR3 protein is CASSQAITGELFF. The CDR3 nucleotides read TGCGCCAGCAGCCAGGCTATCACCGGGGAGCTGTTTTTT.

The chain joins TRBV5-1 to TRBJ2-3; 12 bases fit TRBD2. Trimming took 0 bases from V and 2 from J; bases not matched to a gene: 1. The V gene's germline CDR1 is SGHRS and CDR2 YFSETQ. This CDR3 region has 16 residues. For the CDR3, the DNA is TGCGCCAGCAGCTTGGGGACTAGCGGGGACACAGATACGCAGTATTTT. It translates to CASSLGTSGDTDTQYF.

This clone was found once. This chain joins TRBV10-2 and TRBJ2-5, with TRBD2 as a possible D gene (6 bases). Germline V CDR1 and CDR2: WSHSY, SAAADI. The CDR3 spans 14 residues. The germline V and J ends were trimmed by 0 bases and 5 bases, with 10 bases remaining between them. CDR3 DNA sequence: TGCGCCAGCAGTGAGTCGGGGGGATTGGAGACCCAGTACTTC. Translated, it gives CASSESGGLETQYF.

The rearrangement uses TRBV30 and TRBJ1-5; 9 bases align to TRBD1. The CDR3 extends over 17 amino acids. Germline assignment: CDR1 GTSNPN and CDR2 SVGIG (reference sequence). V shed 3 bases and J 2 bases; nucleotides not matched to a gene: 11. CDR3 bases: TGTGCCTGGAGCCATAAGACAGGGGGTAGAGGCAATCAGCCCCAGCATTTT. Amino acids: CAWSHKTGGRGNQPQHF.

The chain is built from TRBV1 and TRBJ2-7. TRBV1 is reported as a pseudogene. This CDR3 has 15 amino acids. The CDR3 DNA reads TGCACCAGCAGCCAAGATTGGGGTAGTCCCTACGAGCAGTACTTC. Encoded protein: CTSSQDWGSPYEQYF.

The chain has TRBV19 and TRBJ1-5, with a tentative D call TRBD1 (5 bases). The germline gives CDR1 LNHDA, CDR2 SQIVND (reference sequence). The CDR3 loop spans 14 amino acids. V gave up 5 bases and J gave up 5 bases, with 13 bases separating them. CDR3 nucleotides: TGTGCCAGTAGTGTGCAGGGTAACGATCAGCCCCAGCATTTT. As protein: CASSVQGNDQPQHF.

The chain combines TRBV12-2 with TRBJ2-7; the D call of TRBD2 is as the table states it, not checked on the DNA. TRBV12-2 is a listed pseudogene. CDR3 length: 18 residues. The CDR3 region is CASRSICSHGTEVDEQYF. CDR3 DNA: TGTGCAAGTCGCTCGATCTGTTCCCACGGGACTGAGGTCGACGAGCAGTACTTC.

The chain has TRBV30 and TRBJ2-2, with D unresolved. This CDR3 has 13 amino acids. Germline loops: CDR1 GTSNPN, CDR2 SVGIG (reference sequence). Trimming stripped 0 bases from V and 7 bases from J, with 9 bases between. The chain's CDR3 is CAWSVNPGGELFF. CDR3 sequence (DNA): TGTGCCTGGAGTGTAAATCCCGGCGGGGAGCTGTTTTTT.

This chain uses TRBV11-3 with TRBJ1-1; no definite D call. Germline loops: CDR1 SGHNT, CDR2 YENEEA. The length of the CDR3 is 13 residues. The V and J ends lost 2 bases and 1 base respectively, with 5 bases between them. CDR3 DNA: TGTGCCAGCAGCTTACTAAGGAACACTGAAGCTTTCTTT. This translates into CASSLLRNTEAFF.

CDR3 sequence reads: CAISAPDSRYGYTF. Written as DNA, the CDR3 is TGTGCCATCAGTGCCCCAGACAGCCGCTATGGCTACACCTTC. The genes are TRBV10-3 and TRBJ1-2, with D tentatively TRBD1 (5 bases). The CDR3 consists of 14 residues. V was shortened by 4 bases and J by 4 bases, with 13 bases between the two germline ends. Germline-derived CDR1 and CDR2 are ENHRY and SYGVKD.